The T cell receptor (beta chain) described here comes from a study of blood T cell repertoires in COVID-19. Study information: Donors in the United States, Italy and Spain gave samples during acute or convalescent COVID-19. In each case, the material was cDNA or gDNA derived from T cells, B-cell-depleted T cells, or PBMCs.

There are 15 residues in the CDR3. Looked up from germline, CDR1 is LNHDA and CDR2 is SQIVND (reference sequence). V lost 3 bases to trimming and J lost 10 bases; unmatched junction nucleotides: 7. As originally analysed: By means of reference gene primer amplification, nucleated cell counts were estimated. Sequenced by immunoSEQ multiplex PCR; TCRdb stores in-frame clones only, minus some. The D gene and trimming were derived from the DNA, and the V and J assignments and clone size from that table. Among roughly 30,000 clones listed, approximately 92% were seen once. The sample comprised peripheral blood. The source is a human donor with acute or convalescent COVID-19. The donor label of this sample is uncertain. The chain joins TRBV19 to TRBJ1-6; 9 nucleotides agree with TRBD1. CDR3 DNA sequence: TGTGCCAGTAGTATTACAGGGGGCAGGCCCTCACCCCTCCACTTT. Protein product: CASSITGGRPSPLHF.